This T cell receptor (beta chain) stems from a study of CD8+ T cells in alopecia areata (dated by TCRdb to the late 2010s). For context, the study as a whole: The treated patients took part in an open-label pilot trial in which moderate-to-severe alopecia areata was treated with oral tofacitinib at 5 to 10 mg twice daily. Tofacitinib was given for 6 to 18 months, followed by 6 months of follow-up off drug to assess delayed response and recurrence. The study used high-throughput TCRbeta sequencing to examine T cell clonal expansion in alopecia areata, in both the C3H/HeJ mouse model and human patients. In humans, TCRbeta sequencing was performed on scalp tissue and on sorted CD4+ and CD8+ peripheral blood T cells from healthy controls and from patients with patchy or totalis/universalis alopecia areata. Tofacitinib-treated patients had biopsies at baseline and at 4 and 24 weeks of treatment, with a later scalp biopsy in several patients. Clonality in the scalp was compared among normal scalp (n=4), patchy alopecia areata scalp (n=8), and alopecia totalis/universalis scalp (n=8). RNA came from the PAXgene miRNA kit for fixed scalp, the miRNeasy kit for PBMCs, and the RNeasy kit for mouse skin. TCRbeta CDR3 regions were amplified by immunoSEQ multiplex PCR using 35 Vbeta forward and 13 Jbeta reverse primers. Findings and caveats that apply to the study as a whole: Higher clonality and more expanded CD8+ clones were observed in lesional scalp than in normal scalp, particularly in alopecia totalis/universalis, a finding suggestive of antigenic drive. Unlike mouse skin, where gammadelta T cells dominate, normal human skin contains resident alphabeta T cells that get sequenced too, which complicates analysis of the scalp TCR repertoire. Compared with mice, TCR sequences shared between patients were less clear, possibly partly because of HLA diversity across the patient population.

From alopecia areata patients, peripheral blood was collected along with lesional scalp punch biopsies. PBMCs were separated by density centrifugation and stained for CD3, CD4 and CD8, after which CD4+ and CD8+ T cells were sorted on a FACSAria. The library was built by means of the immunoSEQ multiplex PCR assay. RNA was extracted from all samples and reverse transcribed into cDNA as template for TCR sequencing. SuperScript III was used to make first-strand cDNA, primed with a 2:1 mix of oligo-dT and random hexamers. A synthetic immune receptor repertoire was used to gauge amplification bias, and whatever bias remained was removed computationally. The study's processing was this. Raw reads were preprocessed to remove errors, and CDR3 was defined by IMGT conventions from the conserved cysteine to phenylalanine. Clonality was calculated as 1 minus Shannon entropy normalized by log2 of the number of productive unique TCRs. Whether scalp clones were CD4 or CD8 was inferred by matching scalp TCRbeta sequences against CD4 and CD8 repertoires sorted from blood. TCRdb retrieved this table from immuneACCESS and kept in-frame rearrangements only. Not all clones are present; in checked studies, unresolved V genes account for under half, and no reason is known for the remainder. The V and J calls and clone size are taken from that table; D and trimming were inferred from the DNA. The sample table records 80,000 to 100,000 clones; 41% of these occur just once. About 1.2% of the sample lies in the top ten.

The germline V and J ends show losses of 2 bases and 1 base respectively, and no gene match explains 6 bases of the junction. In the germline V gene, CDR1 corresponds to SGHRS and CDR2 to YFSETQ. There are 17 amino acids in the CDR3, from cysteine to phenylalanine inclusive. The CDR3 DNA has 51 bases and is translated from base 1. Worth noting for this clone: Its antigen remains unidentified. No base qualities exist here, and no much larger clone lies one base off it.

The clonotype comes from a human donor with alopecia areata. Sequencing was carried out using CD4+ T cells sorted from blood. The sequence is built from TRBV5-1 and TRBJ2-6; 7 junctional bases match TRBD1. The DNA sequence is given as TGCGCCAGCAGCTTTTCACCACAGGGGTCTGGGGCCAACGTCCTGACTTTC. Its coded protein is CASSFSPQGSGANVLTF.